This TCR beta chain was sequenced in a study of cytomegalovirus exposure and HLA in healthy donors. The protocol was immunoSEQ multiplex PCR, while the TCRdb copy is restricted to in-frame clones and leaves out a portion. The sample consists of 150,000 to 200,000 clones, around 85% of them appearing once. Germline CDR1 LGHNA, CDR2 YNFKEQ. The CDR3 is 14 amino acids. Trimming cost V 4 bases and J 8 bases; bases outside gene matches: 8. This receptor was identified in a man under 40 in good health and CMV-seropositive. The specimen sequenced was PBMCs. V usage is TRBV4-2 and J usage is TRBJ1-2; 9 nucleotides line up with TRBD1. The CDR3 protein is CASSLVGTGKGYTF. The CDR3 bases are TGTGCCAGCAGCCTTGTCGGGACAGGGAAAGGCTACACCTTC.